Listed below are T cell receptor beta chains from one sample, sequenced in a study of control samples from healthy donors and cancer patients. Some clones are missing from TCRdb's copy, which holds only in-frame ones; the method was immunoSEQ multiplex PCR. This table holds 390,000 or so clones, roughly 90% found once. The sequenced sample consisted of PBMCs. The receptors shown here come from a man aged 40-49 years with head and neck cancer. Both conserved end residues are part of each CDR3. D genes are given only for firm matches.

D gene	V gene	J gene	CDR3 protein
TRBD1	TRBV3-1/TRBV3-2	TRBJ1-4	CASSPLGRGQNEKLFF
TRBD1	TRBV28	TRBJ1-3	CASSPTGGRFSTIYF
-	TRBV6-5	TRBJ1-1	CASRGDPGAPEAFF
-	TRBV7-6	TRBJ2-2	CASSPRTDHTGELFF
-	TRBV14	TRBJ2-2	CASSHRPNTGELFF
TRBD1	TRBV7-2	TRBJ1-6	CASSTPGTEFPYNSPLHF
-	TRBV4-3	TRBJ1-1	CASSQDGGNTEAFF
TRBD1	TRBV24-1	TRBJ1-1	CATSDRQGTEAFF
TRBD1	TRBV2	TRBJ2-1	CASSRQGYNEQFF
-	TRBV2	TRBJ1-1	CASSGGTPAEAFF
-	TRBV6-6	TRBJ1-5	CASGKEVNQPQHF
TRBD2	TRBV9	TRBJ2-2	CASSVDPRSSGGWNTGELFF
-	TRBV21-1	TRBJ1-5	CAPPAGASNQPQHF
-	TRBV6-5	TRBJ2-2	CASLPGPNTGELFF
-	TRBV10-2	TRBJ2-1	CASSNTGPIPNNEQFF
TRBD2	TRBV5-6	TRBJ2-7	CASSLTSSGGRYEQYF
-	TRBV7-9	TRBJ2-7	CASSSRGPYEQYF
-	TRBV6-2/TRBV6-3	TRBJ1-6	CASSENSPLHF
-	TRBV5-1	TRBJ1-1	CASSLVPGRNTEAFF
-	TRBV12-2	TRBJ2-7	CASRPTPGGRALDEQYF
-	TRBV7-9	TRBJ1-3	CASSLVRGSGNTIYF
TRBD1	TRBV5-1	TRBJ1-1	CASRTTGGTMNTEAFF
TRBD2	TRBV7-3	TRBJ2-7	CASSSGTSGEQYF
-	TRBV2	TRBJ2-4	CASSTVAKNIQYF
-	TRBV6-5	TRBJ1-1	CASIPSVGTEAFF
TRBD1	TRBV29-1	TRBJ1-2	CSVERTGGDYGYTF
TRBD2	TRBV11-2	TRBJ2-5	CASSLGTSPRAQYF
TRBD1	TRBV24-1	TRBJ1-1	CATSTHARTGGVEAFF
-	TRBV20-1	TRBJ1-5	CSASELRDVDSNQPQHF
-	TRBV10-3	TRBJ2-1	CAIGDGYNEQFF
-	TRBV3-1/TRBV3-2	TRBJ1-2	CASNPRGLDYGYTF